This T cell receptor (beta chain) was obtained from a study of control samples from healthy donors and cancer patients. TCRdb's table, derived via immunoSEQ multiplex PCR, lists solely in-frame clones and lacks some. Here the sample spans approximately 52,000 clones, 70% to 90% being singletons. Germline values: CDR1 MNHEY, CDR2 SVGAGI. V dropped 6 bases and J dropped 1 base, with 6 bases sitting between them. The CDR3 has 12 residues. The genes are TRBV6-5 and TRBJ1-1; D call uncertain. The receptor comes from a man aged 50-60 years in good health. Material for sequencing was blood. In DNA form, the CDR3 reads TGTGCCAGCAGCCAGACGAACACTGAAGCTTTCTTT. Its protein is CASSQTNTEAFF.